A selection of T cell receptor beta chains follows, all from one sample in a study of CD8+CD57+ T cells in acquired aplastic anemia. TCRdb passed the reads through MiXCR, listing each CDR3 protein once. Among roughly 93,000 distinct CDR3 sequences listed, 55% to 75% were seen once. The sample consisted of sorted CD4+, CD8+, or CD8+CD57+ T cells (not recorded which) from PBMCs. Receptors originate from a human donor with aplastic anemia. Each CDR3 is given without its conserved first and last residue. D genes are given only for firm matches.

TRBD2 TRBJ2-1 TRBV10-3 AISESSGRVSSYNEQF
. TRBJ2-3 TRBV7-9 ASSPIPPGVDTQY
. TRBJ1-2 TRBV20-1 SARGGGYGYT
TRBD1 TRBJ2-3 TRBV25-1 ASSPGGGFGVTDTQY
TRBD1 TRBJ2-4 TRBV11-2 ASRRQGHGAKNIQY
. TRBJ2-7 TRBV29-1 SVVGVGTMTEQY
. TRBJ1-2 TRBV29-1 SVDPGHTNYGYT
. TRBJ2-2 TRBV20-1 SASRGPNTGELF
TRBD1 TRBJ2-7 TRBV2 ASSPQGAAYEQY
. TRBJ2-5 TRBV5-1 ASSFVAQETQY
. TRBJ1-5 TRBV3-1 ASSQEFYEDQPQH
TRBD2 TRBJ2-7 TRBV10-3 GSGSSSEQY
. TRBJ2-3 TRBV24-1 ATSDPTDTDTQY
. TRBJ2-1 TRBV2 ASRRRGGSYNEQF
. TRBJ2-1 TRBV2 ASSEDHEQF
. TRBJ1-2 TRBV29-1 SVGSRAGYT
TRBD1 TRBJ1-1 TRBV9 ASSAQPNTGTVNTEAF
. TRBJ2-1 TRBV2 ASRDPDWLYEQF
. TRBJ2-1 TRBV7-3 ASSLNSNEQF
TRBD1 TRBJ2-5 TRBV9 ASSVVAQGAQETQY
. TRBJ2-2 TRBV19 ASRAGWTGELF
. TRBJ1-2 TRBV15 ATSRENYGYT
. TRBJ2-7 TRBV2 ASSDVQGRHEQY
. TRBJ2-2 TRBV25-1 ASSPPVSGLGGELF
. TRBJ2-3 TRBV20-1 SARQFTDTQY
TRBD2 TRBJ2-7 TRBV20-1 SARDPLAGYEQY
. TRBJ1-5 TRBV7-2 ASSMSPQGNQPQH
. TRBJ1-1 TRBV5-4 ASSSQLEAF
. TRBJ1-2 TRBV10-3 AISESIRVGAGNGYT
TRBD2 TRBJ2-5 TRBV20-1 SALGGELGTQY
. TRBJ2-7 TRBV20-1 SAPRQIVDEQY
TRBD2 TRBJ2-7 TRBV12-3/TRBV12-4 ASSLAGASYEQY
. TRBJ1-2 TRBV7-9 ASSLQSGYT
. TRBJ1-6 TRBV2 ASTRESNSPLH
. TRBJ2-7 TRBV7-3 ASSLRPRYEQY
. TRBJ1-5 TRBV19 ASSILVGQPQH
TRBD2 TRBJ2-5 TRBV10-3 AISEAGTSGEETQY
. TRBJ2-1 TRBV15 ATAASTNNGQF
. TRBJ1-5 TRBV19 ASSIRAGFDQPQH
. TRBJ2-7 TRBV10-2 ASSERKAGVGEQY
TRBD2 TRBJ2-1 TRBV24-1 ATSSAGVRNEQF
TRBD2 TRBJ2-1 TRBV11-1 ASSARSWREGRLF
TRBD1 TRBJ1-2 TRBV7-6 ASSSFQGEYGYT
TRBD1 TRBJ2-3 TRBV20-1 SALGQVRYTQY
. TRBJ1-4 TRBV20-1 SARDLGRDNEKLF
. TRBJ1-2 TRBV20-1 SARDLRGANYGYT
TRBD1 TRBJ2-7 TRBV7-9 ASSLQRDRGHEQY
. TRBJ1-5 TRBV29-1 SAASGSNQPQH
TRBD1 TRBJ1-2 TRBV20-1 SAKTSGGQET
. TRBJ1-2 TRBV20-1 SAKDQNYGYT
. TRBJ1-6 TRBV20-1 SAQSWDSPLH
. TRBJ1-5 TRBV7-2 ASSLSQYYQPQH
TRBD1 TRBJ2-5 TRBV15 ATSRNRGPETQY
. TRBJ1-1 TRBV19 ASTTGPMGTEAF
. TRBJ1-5 TRBV20-1 SARFSGSNQPQH
. TRBJ1-5 TRBV11-1 ASSLAVSYGGVNQPQH
TRBD1 TRBJ1-1 TRBV20-1 SATRTGTGNTEAF
TRBD2 TRBJ2-3 TRBV2 ASRERTSGGDTQY
. TRBJ1-1 TRBV20-1 SARPWTEGNTEAF
. TRBJ1-1 TRBV2 ASSVRRQGQNTEAF